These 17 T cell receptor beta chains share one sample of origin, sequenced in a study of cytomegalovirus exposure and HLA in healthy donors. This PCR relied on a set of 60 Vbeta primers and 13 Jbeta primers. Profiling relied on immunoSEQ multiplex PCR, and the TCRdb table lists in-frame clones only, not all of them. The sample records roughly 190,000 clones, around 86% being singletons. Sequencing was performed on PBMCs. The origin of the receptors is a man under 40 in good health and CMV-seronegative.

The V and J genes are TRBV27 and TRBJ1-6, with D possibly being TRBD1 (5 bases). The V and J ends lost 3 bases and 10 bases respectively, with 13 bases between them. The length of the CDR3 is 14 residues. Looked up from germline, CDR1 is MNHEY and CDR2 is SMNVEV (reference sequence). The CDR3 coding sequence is TGTGCCAGCAGTTTGGCAGGGTGGACATCACCCCTCCACTTT. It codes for CASSLAGWTSPLHF.

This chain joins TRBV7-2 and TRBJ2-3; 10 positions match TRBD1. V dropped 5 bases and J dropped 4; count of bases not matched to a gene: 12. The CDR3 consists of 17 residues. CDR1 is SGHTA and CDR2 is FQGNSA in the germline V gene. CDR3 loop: CASSPQRGQGSADTQYF. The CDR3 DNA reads TGTGCCAGCAGCCCACAAAGGGGACAGGGGTCGGCAGATACGCAGTATTTT.

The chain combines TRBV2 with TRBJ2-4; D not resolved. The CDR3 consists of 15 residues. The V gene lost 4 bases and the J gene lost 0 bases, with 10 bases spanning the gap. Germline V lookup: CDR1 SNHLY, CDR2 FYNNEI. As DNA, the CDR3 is TGTGCCAGCAGTGTCCAGGTCCTAGCCAAAAACATTCAGTACTTC. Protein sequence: CASSVQVLAKNIQYF.

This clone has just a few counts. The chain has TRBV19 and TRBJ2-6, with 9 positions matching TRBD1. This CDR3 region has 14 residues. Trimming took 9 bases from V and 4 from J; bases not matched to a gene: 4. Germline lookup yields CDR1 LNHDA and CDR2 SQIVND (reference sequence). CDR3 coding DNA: TGTGCCAGCAGGGACAGGGTGGGGGCCAACGTCCTGACTTTC. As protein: CASRDRVGANVLTF.

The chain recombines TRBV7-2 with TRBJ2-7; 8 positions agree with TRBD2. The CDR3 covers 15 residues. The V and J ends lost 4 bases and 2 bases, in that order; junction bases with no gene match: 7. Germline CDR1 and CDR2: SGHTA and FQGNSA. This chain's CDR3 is CASSSSGLGTYEQYF. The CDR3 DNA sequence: TGTGCCAGCAGCTCGTCGGGACTAGGGACCTACGAGCAGTACTTC.

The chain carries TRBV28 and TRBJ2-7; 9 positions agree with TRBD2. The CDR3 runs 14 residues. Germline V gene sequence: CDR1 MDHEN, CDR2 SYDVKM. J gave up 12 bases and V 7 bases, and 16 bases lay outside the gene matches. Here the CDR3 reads CASIDGLAQADRYF. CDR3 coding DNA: TGTGCCAGCATCGACGGACTAGCGCAGGCGGATCGGTACTTC.

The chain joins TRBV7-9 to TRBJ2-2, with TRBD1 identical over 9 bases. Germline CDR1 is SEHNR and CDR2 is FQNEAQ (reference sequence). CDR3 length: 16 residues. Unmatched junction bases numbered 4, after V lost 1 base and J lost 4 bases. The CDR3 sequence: CASSLEGTGITGELFF. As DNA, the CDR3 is TGTGCCAGCAGCTTAGAAGGGACAGGGATCACCGGGGAGCTGTTTTTT. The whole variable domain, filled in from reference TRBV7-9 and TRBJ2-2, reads DTGVSQNPRHKITKRGQNVTFRCDPISEHNRLYWYRQTLGQGPEFLTYFQNEAQLEKSRLLSDRFSAERPKGSFSTLEIQRTEQGDSAMYLCASSLEGTGITGELFFGEGSRLTVL.

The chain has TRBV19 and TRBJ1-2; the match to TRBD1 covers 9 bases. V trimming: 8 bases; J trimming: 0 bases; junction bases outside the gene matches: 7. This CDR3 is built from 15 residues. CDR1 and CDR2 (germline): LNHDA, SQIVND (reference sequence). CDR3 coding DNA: TGTGCCAGTCGGGACAGGGCCGGGACTAACTATGGCTACACCTTC. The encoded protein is CASRDRAGTNYGYTF.

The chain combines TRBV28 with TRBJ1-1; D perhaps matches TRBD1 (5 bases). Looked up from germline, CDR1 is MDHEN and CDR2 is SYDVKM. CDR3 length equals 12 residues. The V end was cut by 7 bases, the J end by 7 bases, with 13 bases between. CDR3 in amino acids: CASKSGTNEAFF. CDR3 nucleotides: TGTGCCAGCAAATCAGGGACTAATGAAGCTTTCTTT.

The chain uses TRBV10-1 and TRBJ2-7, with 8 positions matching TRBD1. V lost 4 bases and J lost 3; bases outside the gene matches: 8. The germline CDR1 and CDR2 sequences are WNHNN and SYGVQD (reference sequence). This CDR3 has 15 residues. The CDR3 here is CASSVAGTGVYEQYF. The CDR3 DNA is TGCGCCAGCAGTGTTGCTGGGACAGGTGTCTACGAGCAGTACTTC.

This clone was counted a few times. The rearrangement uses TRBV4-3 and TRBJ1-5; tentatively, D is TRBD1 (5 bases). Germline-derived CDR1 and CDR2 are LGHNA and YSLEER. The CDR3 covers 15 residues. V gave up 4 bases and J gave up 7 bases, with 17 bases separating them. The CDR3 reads CASSPNMGWGQPQHF. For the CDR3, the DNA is TGCGCCAGCAGCCCTAACATGGGGTGGGGCCAGCCCCAGCATTTT.

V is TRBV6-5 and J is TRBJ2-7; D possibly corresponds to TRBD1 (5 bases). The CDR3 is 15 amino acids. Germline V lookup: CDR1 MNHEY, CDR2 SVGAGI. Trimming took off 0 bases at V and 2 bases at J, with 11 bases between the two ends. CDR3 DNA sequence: TGTGCCAGCAGTTACTCGCAGGGCAACCCCTACGAGCAGTACTTC. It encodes CASSYSQGNPYEQYF.

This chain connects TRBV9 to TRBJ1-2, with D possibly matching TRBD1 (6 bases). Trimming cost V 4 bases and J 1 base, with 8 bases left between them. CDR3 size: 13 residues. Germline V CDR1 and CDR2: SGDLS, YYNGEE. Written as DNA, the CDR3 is TGTGCCAGCAGCCGGACAGATAACTATGGCTACACCTTC. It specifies CASSRTDNYGYTF.

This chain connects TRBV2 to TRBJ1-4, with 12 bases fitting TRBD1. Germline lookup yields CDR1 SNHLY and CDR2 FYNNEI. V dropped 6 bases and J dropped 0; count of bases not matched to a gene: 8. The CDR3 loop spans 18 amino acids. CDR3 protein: CASRVPGQGAATNEKLFF. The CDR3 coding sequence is TGTGCCAGCAGAGTCCCGGGACAGGGGGCGGCAACTAATGAAAAACTGTTTTTT.

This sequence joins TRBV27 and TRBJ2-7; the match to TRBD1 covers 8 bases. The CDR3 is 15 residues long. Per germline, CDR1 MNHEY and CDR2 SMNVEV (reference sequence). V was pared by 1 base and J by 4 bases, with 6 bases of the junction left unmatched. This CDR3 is CASSLWTGSKYEQYF. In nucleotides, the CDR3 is TGTGCCAGCAGTTTATGGACAGGGTCCAAATACGAGCAGTACTTC.

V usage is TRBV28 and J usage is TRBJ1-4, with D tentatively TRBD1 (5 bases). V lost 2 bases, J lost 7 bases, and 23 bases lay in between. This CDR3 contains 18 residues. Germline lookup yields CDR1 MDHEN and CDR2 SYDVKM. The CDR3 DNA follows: TGTGCCAGCAGTTTAGAACGCAGGATGGCAGGGACTGCTGAAAAACTGTTTTTT. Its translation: CASSLERRMAGTAEKLFF. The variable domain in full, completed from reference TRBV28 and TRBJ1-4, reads DVKVTQSSRYLVKRTGEKVFLECVQDMDHENMFWYRQDPGLGLRLIYFSYDVKMKEKGDIPEGYSVSREKKERFSLILESASTNQTSMYLCASSLERRMAGTAEKLFFGSGTQLSVL.

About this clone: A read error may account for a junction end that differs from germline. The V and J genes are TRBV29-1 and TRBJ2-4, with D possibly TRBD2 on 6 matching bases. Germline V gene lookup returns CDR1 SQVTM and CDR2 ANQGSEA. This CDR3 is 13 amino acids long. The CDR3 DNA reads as TGCAGCGTCGGAGGGAGAGCCAAAAACAGTCAGTACTTC. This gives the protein CSVGGRAKNSQYF. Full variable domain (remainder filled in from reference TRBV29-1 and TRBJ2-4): SAVISQKPSRDICQRGTSLTIQCQVDSQVTMMFWYRQQPGQSLTLIATANQGSEATYESGFVIDKFPISRPNLTFSTLTVSNMSPEDSSIYLCSVGGRAKNSQYFGAGTRLSVL.